Below, one T cell receptor beta chain is given with its context. Its matching antigen is unknown. The data are from a study of T cell responses to AZD1222 COVID-19 vaccine. Findings of the study overall: Only 6 or 7 people who got AZD1222 tested seropositive at baseline. White British ancestry dominated among donors, who included more females, and clonal diversity was possibly underestimated.

Sequencing was performed with immunoSEQ multiplex PCR; in TCRdb, only in-frame clones are kept and a portion is missing. The repertoire holds some 150,000 clones, 85% to 90% seen once, with over 4.5% in the top ten. Trimming removed 6 bases from V and 3 bases from J, with 14 bases in between. Per the germline V gene, CDR1 is SQVTM and CDR2 is ANQGSEA. The CDR3 extends over 13 amino acids. The clonotype was recovered from an adult who received the AZD1222 COVID-19 vaccine. The chain is built from TRBV29-1 and TRBJ1-1; D is ambiguous. The source material was peripheral blood, sampled 28 days after the second AZD1222 dose. The CDR3, as DNA: TGCAGCGTCCGTCGCAGTCAGGACACTGAAGCTTTCTTT. Amino acid sequence: CSVRRSQDTEAFF. The full variable domain, its missing parts supplied by reference TRBV29-1 and TRBJ1-1, is SAVISQKPSRDICQRGTSLTIQCQVDSQVTMMFWYRQQPGQSLTLIATANQGSEATYESGFVIDKFPISRPNLTFSTLTVSNMSPEDSSIYLCSVRRSQDTEAFFGQGTRLTVV.